The T cell receptor (beta chain) under discussion was sequenced for a study of shared clonotypes between healthy human individuals. The overall study: Three CD4 naive, three CD4 memory, two CD8 naive and one CD8 memory plate were used per donor.

Terminally differentiated effector memory CD45RA+ cells were excluded from the naive CD8 cells, which were CD45RO-negative and positively selected for CCR7. Study observations and caveats: Generation probability values for non-shared clonotypes were lower than those for clonotypes shared by all four donors.

Germline values: CDR1 LGHNA, CDR2 YSLEER. V lost 0 bases to trimming and J lost 6 bases; unmatched junction nucleotides: 6. CDR3 length equals 15 residues. Data came from immunoSEQ multiplex PCR; TCRdb stores just in-frame clones and leaves some out. The data contain under 1 million clones, 80% to 95% of them seen just once; the ten biggest clones take up about 25%. This clone has a single count. Its antigen is as yet unknown. V is TRBV4-3 and J is TRBJ1-2, with 8 nucleotides matching TRBD1. The receptor was derived from a man aged 25-40 years in good health. Sequenced sample: naive CD8+ T cells sorted from blood. The CDR3 loop is CASSQDYRGGNGYTF. Here the CDR3 DNA reads TGCGCCAGCAGCCAAGATTACAGGGGGGGGAATGGCTACACCTTC.